These T cell receptor beta chains were read from a single sample in a study of blood T cell repertoires in COVID-19. Some clones are missing from TCRdb's copy, which holds only in-frame ones; the method was immunoSEQ multiplex PCR. The sample has fewer than 200,000 clones, less than 85% seen once. Material for sequencing was PBMCs or T cells enriched from blood (not recorded which). Receptors were obtained from a man aged 55 to 70 who had recovered from COVID-19. CDR3s include the opening cysteine and the closing phenylalanine or tryptophan. The D gene is left open where the match is weak. Clone size is stated in some rows and not others, as once, few, many or a class when expanded.

TRBJ1-3,many,-,TRBV6-5,CASSYAGVGNTIYF,TGTGCCAGCAGTTATGCAGGGGTGGGAAACACCATATATTTT
TRBJ1-2,-,-,TRBV4-1,CASSETGSYGYTF,TGCGCCAGCAGCGAGACAGGCTCTTATGGCTACACCTTC
TRBJ1-4,-,-,TRBV19,CASSIQINEKLFF,TGTGCCAGTAGTATACAGATTAATGAAAAACTGTTTTTT
TRBJ2-3,-,TRBD2,TRBV6-4,CASSDSPSGGSGTQYF,TGTGCCAGCAGTGACTCGCCCAGCGGGGGCTCGGGCACGCAGTATTTT
TRBJ2-1,-,TRBD1,TRBV27,CASSLSQGAADEQFF,TGTGCCAGCAGTTTATCGCAGGGGGCGGCGGATGAGCAGTTCTTC
TRBJ2-3,-,-,TRBV27,CASSPSVGAIDTQYF,TGTGCCAGCAGTCCATCCGTGGGGGCGATAGATACGCAGTATTTT
TRBJ2-5,-,-,TRBV5-5,CASSLDLILETQYF,TGTGCCAGCAGCTTGGACCTAATTTTAGAGACCCAGTACTTC
TRBJ2-1,-,TRBD1,TRBV9,CASSASGTGPNEQFF,TGTGCCAGCAGCGCTTCCGGGACAGGGCCTAATGAGCAGTTCTTC
TRBJ2-5,-,TRBD2,TRBV29-1,CSVDISGRGETQYF,TGCAGCGTTGACATAAGCGGGAGGGGGGAGACCCAGTACTTC
TRBJ1-4,-,-,TRBV6-6,CASSYTTGKLFF,TGTGCCAGCAGTTACACAACAGGAAAACTGTTTTTT
TRBJ1-2,-,-,TRBV9,CASSPPRANYGYTF,TGTGCCAGCAGCCCTCCCAGGGCGAACTATGGCTACACCTTC
TRBJ1-2,-,-,TRBV28,CASRNRVSYGYTF,TGTGCCAGCAGAAACAGGGTTAGCTATGGCTACACCTTC
TRBJ2-3,many,TRBD2,TRBV3-1/TRBV3-2,CASSKGTSGGADTQYF,TGTGCCAGCAGTAAGGGCACTAGCGGGGGCGCAGATACGCAGTATTTT
TRBJ2-2,-,-,TRBV6-5,CASKRTDGSGELFF,TGTGCCAGCAAAAGGACAGATGGTAGCGGGGAGCTGTTTTTT
TRBJ2-7,-,TRBD2,TRBV11-1,CASNSGTSYEQYF,TGTGCCAGCAATAGCGGGACCTCCTACGAGCAGTACTTC
TRBJ2-1,-,-,TRBV18,CASSPPTRTNNEQFF,TGTGCCAGCTCACCACCGACTAGGACTAACAATGAGCAGTTCTTC
TRBJ1-5,-,-,TRBV2,CASSDLIRGQNQPQHF,TGTGCCAGCAGTGATTTAATCCGAGGTCAGAATCAGCCCCAGCATTTT
TRBJ1-3,-,-,TRBV7-8,CASSQRTTRGGNTIYF,TGTGCCAGCAGCCAAAGAACCACCAGGGGCGGAAACACCATATATTTT
TRBJ2-7,many,TRBD2,TRBV6-5,CASSRGGGYEQYF,TGTGCCAGCAGTCGCGGGGGAGGCTACGAGCAGTACTTC
TRBJ1-6,-,TRBD1,TRBV19,CASSIQGQANSPLHF,TGTGCCAGTAGTATCCAGGGACAGGCTAATTCACCCCTCCACTTT
TRBJ1-2,few,-,TRBV14,CASSPTGIYGYTF,TGTGCCAGCAGCCCAACAGGGATTTATGGCTACACCTTC
TRBJ1-2,-,-,TRBV7-8,CASSPLLTWDGYTF,TGTGCCAGCAGCCCACTACTGACTTGGGATGGCTACACCTTC
TRBJ2-3,-,-,TRBV12-3/TRBV12-4,CASSFSLTDTQYF,TGTGCCAGCAGTTTTAGCCTCACAGATACGCAGTATTTT
TRBJ2-7,-,TRBD2,TRBV6-5,CAARGGTNYEQYF,TGTGCCGCGAGGGGCGGGACTAACTACGAGCAGTACTTC
TRBJ2-2,-,TRBD1,TRBV7-6,CASTLRQGGTGELFF,TGTGCCAGCACCTTAAGACAGGGCGGCACCGGGGAGCTGTTTTTT
TRBJ2-2,-,-,TRBV7-9,CASSPRGTNTGELFF,TGTGCCAGCAGCCCCCGGGGGACGAACACCGGGGAGCTGTTTTTT
TRBJ2-2,-,TRBD2,TRBV2,CASKWWTSDTGELFF,TGTGCCAGCAAGTGGTGGACTAGTGACACCGGGGAGCTGTTTTTT
TRBJ1-2,few,-,TRBV12-3/TRBV12-4,CASSLTRTRYTF,TGTGCCAGCAGCCTGACGAGGACTCGCTACACCTTC
TRBJ2-1,-,-,TRBV7-3,CASSLTPSSEQFF,TGTGCCAGCAGCCTTACCCCGAGCTCGGAGCAGTTCTTC
TRBJ2-7,-,-,TRBV28,CASTQGGLYEQYF,TGTGCCAGCACGCAGGGGGGATTGTACGAGCAGTACTTC
TRBJ2-5,-,TRBD2,TRBV7-6,CASSLELAGASETQYF,TGTGCCAGCAGCTTAGAACTAGCGGGAGCCAGTGAGACCCAGTACTTC
TRBJ2-5,-,-,TRBV3-1/TRBV3-2,CASTGGPAYYF,TGTGCCAGCACCGGGGGGCCCGCTTACTACTTC
TRBJ1-4,-,TRBD1,TRBV6-5,CASRPAGGGGEKLFF,TGTGCCAGCAGACCCGCAGGGGGTGGAGGTGAAAAACTGTTTTTT
TRBJ1-1,-,-,TRBV9,CASSVGQWGGTEAFF,TGTGCCAGCAGCGTAGGGCAGTGGGGAGGCACTGAAGCTTTCTTT
TRBJ2-7,-,-,TRBV28,CARRRQDPPYEQYF,TGTGCCAGACGAAGACAGGACCCACCCTACGAGCAGTACTTC
TRBJ1-6,-,TRBD1,TRBV28,CASSFGTGGLSSPLHF,TGTGCCAGCAGTTTTGGCACAGGGGGCTTGAGTTCACCCCTCCACTTT
TRBJ2-2,-,TRBD2,TRBV9,CASSVVAGDGTGELFF,TGTGCCAGCAGCGTAGTAGCGGGAGACGGAACCGGGGAGCTGTTTTTT
TRBJ1-4,few,TRBD1,TRBV5-1,CASSLGQGALYEKLFF,TGCGCCAGCAGCTTGGGTCAGGGGGCTCTTTATGAAAAACTGTTTTTT
TRBJ2-1,-,TRBD2,TRBV9,CASSVVAGGNEQFF,TGTGCCAGCAGCGTAGTTGCGGGGGGTAATGAGCAGTTCTTC
TRBJ1-2,once,-,TRBV19,CASSNPGLNGYTF,TGTGCCAGTAGTAACCCGGGACTCAATGGCTACACCTTC
TRBJ1-3,-,TRBD1,TRBV5-1,CASSLDYRGRGNTIYF,TGCGCCAGCAGCTTGGACTACAGGGGGAGAGGAAACACCATATATTTT
TRBJ2-5,few,-,TRBV5-1,CASSSATGSWETQYF,TGCGCCAGCAGCTCTGCGACTGGCTCATGGGAGACCCAGTACTTC
TRBJ1-4,-,-,TRBV7-9,CASSPTRKLFF,TGTGCCAGCAGTCCCACCAGGAAACTGTTTTTT
TRBJ2-5,-,-,TRBV7-2,CASSHDSALETQYF,TGTGCCAGCAGCCACGACAGCGCCCTAGAGACCCAGTACTTC
TRBJ1-6,-,-,TRBV4-2,CASSQGGGGSPLHF,TGTGCCAGCAGCCAAGGCGGGGGTGGTTCACCCCTCCACTTT
TRBJ2-3,once,-,TRBV29-1,CSVDTGDTQYF,TGCAGCGTTGATACAGGGGATACGCAGTATTTT
TRBJ2-1,-,TRBD1,TRBV7-9,CASSRGQGYNEQFF,TGTGCCAGCAGCCGGGGACAGGGCTACAATGAGCAGTTCTTC
TRBJ2-5,-,-,TRBV6-5,CASSRSQETQYF,TGTGCCAGCAGTCGGAGCCAAGAGACCCAGTACTTC